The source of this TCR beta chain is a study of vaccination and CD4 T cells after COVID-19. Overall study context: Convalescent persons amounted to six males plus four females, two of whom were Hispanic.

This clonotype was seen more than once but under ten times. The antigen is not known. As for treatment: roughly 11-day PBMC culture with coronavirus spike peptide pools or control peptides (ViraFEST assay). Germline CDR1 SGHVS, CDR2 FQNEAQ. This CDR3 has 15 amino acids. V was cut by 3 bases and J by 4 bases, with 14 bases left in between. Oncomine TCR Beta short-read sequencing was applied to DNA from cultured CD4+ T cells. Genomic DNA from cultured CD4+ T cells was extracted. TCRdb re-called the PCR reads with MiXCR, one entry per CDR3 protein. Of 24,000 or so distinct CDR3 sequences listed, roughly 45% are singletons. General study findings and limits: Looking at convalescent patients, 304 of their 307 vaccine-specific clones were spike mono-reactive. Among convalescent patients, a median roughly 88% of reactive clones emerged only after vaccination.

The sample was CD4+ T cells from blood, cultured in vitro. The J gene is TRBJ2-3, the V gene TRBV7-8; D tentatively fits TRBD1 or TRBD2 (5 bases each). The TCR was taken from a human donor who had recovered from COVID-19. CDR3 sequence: CASSFRAGFPDTQYF. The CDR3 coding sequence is TGTGCCAGCAGCTTCAGGGCGGGTTTCCCAGATACGCAGTATTTT.